What follows are 8 T cell receptor beta chains derived from one specimen sequenced in a study of T cells in Graves' hyperthyroidism and ophthalmopathy. Amplification targeted TCR beta CDR3 regions from RNA transcripts. First-round RT-PCR of the TCR CDR3 relied on the HTBI primer set. TCRdb re-called the multiplex PCR reads with MiXCR, one entry per CDR3 protein. This sample has fewer than 900,000 distinct CDR3 sequences, with 16% found just once. Sequencing input: blood. These receptors all stem from a man between 18 and 35 years old with Graves' hyperthyroidism.

This clonotype was detected many times. J is TRBJ1-1 and V is TRBV28; the D is unclear. The CDR3 has 14 amino acids. Germline V gives CDR1 MDHEN, CDR2 SYDVKM. Deletions cut 6 bases from V and 6 bases from J, with 17 bases between. In nucleotides, the CDR3 is TGTGCCAGCAGCTCGCCGGGATCGACTCCTGAAGCTTTCTTT. It is translated as CASSSPGSTPEAFF.

This clonotype appeared a few times. J is TRBJ1-1 and V is TRBV15; D gene uncertain. Germline V gives CDR1 LNHNV, CDR2 YYDKDF (reference sequence). Between the trimmed V and J ends, which lost 4 bases and 4 bases, there was a span of 10 bases. The CDR3 covers 13 residues. The chain's CDR3 is CATSTAEATEAFF. CDR3 DNA sequence: TGTGCCACCAGCACCGCAGAGGCCACTGAAGCTTTCTTT.

This clonotype was found a few times. The genes are TRBV28 and TRBJ1-5, with a tentative D call TRBD1 (5 bases). In germline, CDR1 is MDHEN, CDR2 SYDVKM. Between the trimmed V and J ends, which lost 2 bases and 6 bases, there was a span of 17 bases. This CDR3 is built from 16 residues. CDR3 in DNA: TGTGCCAGCAGTTTAGGTCCGGGGGGATCCAGTCAGCCCCAGCATTTT. This codes for CASSLGPGGSSQPQHF.

This clonotype was detected ten times or more. The chain couples TRBV28 to TRBJ2-5, with 7 positions matching TRBD1. The junction had 6 bases not matched to a gene; V was cut back by 4 bases and J by 7 bases. The CDR3 has 13 amino acids. CDR1 MDHEN and CDR2 SYDVKM come from the germline V gene. CDR3 nucleotides: TGTGCCAGCAGTTCTACAGGGGCAGGGACCCAGTACTTC. It translates to CASSSTGAGTQYF.

The V gene is TRBV3-1, the J gene TRBJ2-3; D possibly uses TRBD1 or TRBD2 (5 bases each). Germline V gene lookup returns CDR1 LGHDT and CDR2 YNNKEL (reference sequence). Trimming removed 4 bases from V and 5 bases from J, with 22 bases in between. The CDR3 extends over 17 amino acids. The DNA for the CDR3 is TGTGCCAGCAGCCGGCAGATTTGGGACCCCGAGGAAGATACGCAGTATTTT. It translates to CASSRQIWDPEEDTQYF.

This clonotype has more than one count but fewer than ten. The J gene is TRBJ2-7, the V gene TRBV10-3; D call uncertain. Trimming left V 10 bases short and J 6 bases short, with 16 bases between. The CDR3 runs to 12 residues. Looked up from germline, CDR1 is ENHRY and CDR2 is SYGVKD. CDR3 residues: CATKAVEAEQYF. The CDR3 DNA sequence: TGTGCCACCAAGGCGGTTGAGGCCGAGCAGTACTTC.

This clonotype was seen ten or more times. J is TRBJ2-7 and V is TRBV6-1; 9 nucleotides align to TRBD2. Germline CDR1 MNHNS, CDR2 SASEGT. The V and J ends lost 5 bases and 2 bases, in that order; junction bases with no gene match: 7. The CDR3 spans 15 residues. The chain's CDR3 is CASSPRTSVPYEQYF. DNA of the CDR3: TGTGCCAGCAGTCCCCGGACTAGCGTTCCCTACGAGCAGTACTTC.

The rearrangement uses TRBV10-3 and TRBJ2-6, with D possibly being TRBD2 (5 bases). Trimming stripped 3 bases from V and 2 bases from J, with 8 bases between. The CDR3 sequence is 15 residues long. Germline CDR1 reads ENHRY; CDR2 reads SYGVKD. This CDR3 reads CAISDGVPGANVLTF. In DNA, the CDR3 is TGTGCCATCAGTGACGGGGTACCTGGGGCCAACGTCCTGACTTTC.